The source of this T cell receptor beta chain is a study of OX40 agonist ivuxolimab in advanced cancers. This CDR3 region has 13 residues. CDR1 is LGHNA and CDR2 is YNFKEQ in the germline V gene. Trimming cost V 0 bases and J 6 bases, with 6 bases left between them. Measured with immunoSEQ multiplex PCR; TCRdb has only the in-frame clones, and not every one. The table includes around 31,000 clones, approximately 80% detected once. The material sequenced was CD4+ or CD8+ T cells sorted from blood, taken in a trial of the OX40 agonist ivuxolimab. The V and J genes are TRBV4-2 and TRBJ2-1; D perhaps matches TRBD1 (5 bases). This TCR came from an adult with an advanced solid tumor such as melanoma, head and neck, liver or kidney cancer. The chain's CDR3 is CASSQEQGNEQFF. CDR3 DNA sequence: TGTGCCAGCAGCCAAGAGCAGGGCAATGAGCAGTTCTTC.